The clone carrying this T cell receptor (beta chain) was counted only a few times. Replicate PCRs for sorted subsets used around 190 ng DNA; this equaled around 29,000 T cell genomes. Profiling relied on immunoSEQ multiplex PCR, and the TCRdb table lists in-frame clones only, not all of them. The table has hundreds of thousands of clones, roughly 70% seen once. This sample is drawn from a study of shared clonotypes between healthy human individuals. With 6 bases removed from V and 2 bases from J, the gap between germline ends came to 14 bases. The CDR3 is 14 amino acids. The germline V gene encodes CDR1 PRHDT and CDR2 FYEKMQ (reference sequence). CD4+ cell separation produced CD45RA+ naive and CD45RA-negative memory subsets.

V gene TRBV13 combines with J gene TRBJ2-7; D could derive from TRBD1 or TRBD2 (5 bases each). Sequences were obtained from memory CD4+ T cells sorted from blood. Documented subset: CD45RA-negative fraction. The source of this sequence is a woman in her 30s in good health. The CDR3 loop reads CASSSLDSPYEQYF. CDR3 nucleotide sequence: TGTGCCAGCAGTTCACTAGACAGCCCCTACGAGCAGTACTTC. The whole variable domain, remainder taken from reference TRBV13 and TRBJ2-7, is AAGVIQSPRHLIKEKRETATLKCYPIPRHDTVYWYQQGPGQDPQFLISFYEKMQSDKGSIPDRFSAQQFSDYHSELNMSSLELGDSALYFCASSSLDSPYEQYFGPGTRLTVT.